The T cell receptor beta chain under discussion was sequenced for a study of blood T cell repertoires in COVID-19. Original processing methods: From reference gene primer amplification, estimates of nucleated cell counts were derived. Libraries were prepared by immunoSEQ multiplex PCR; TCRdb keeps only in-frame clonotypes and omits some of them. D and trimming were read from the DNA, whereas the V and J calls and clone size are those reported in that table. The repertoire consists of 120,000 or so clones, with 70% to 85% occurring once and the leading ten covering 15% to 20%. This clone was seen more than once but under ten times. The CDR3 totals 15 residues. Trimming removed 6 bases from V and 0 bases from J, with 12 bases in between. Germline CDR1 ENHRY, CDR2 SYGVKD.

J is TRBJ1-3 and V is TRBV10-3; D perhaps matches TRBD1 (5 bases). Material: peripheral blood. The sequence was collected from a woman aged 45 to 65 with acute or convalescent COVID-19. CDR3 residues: CAIRRGPDSGNTIYF. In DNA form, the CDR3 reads TGTGCCATCAGGCGGGGACCGGACTCTGGAAACACCATATATTTT.